Below, one T cell receptor beta chain is given with its context. An even split of each subset's genomic DNA across several immunoSEQ plates was performed. Sequencing used immunoSEQ multiplex PCR; TCRdb keeps in-frame clones, though not all of them. This table has about a million clones, approximately 80% appearing once. Between the trimmed V and J ends, which lost 4 bases and 2 bases, there was a span of 14 bases. Germline V gene sequence: CDR1 SGHRS, CDR2 YFSETQ. The CDR3 is 15 residues long. This record comes from a study of shared clonotypes between healthy human individuals. The sequenced sample was memory CD4+ T cells from PBMCs. The subset is: CD45RA-negative fraction. The clonotype originates from a man younger than 30 in good health. Some clones in this sample may be carry-over from other donors' samples. The V call is TRBV5-1, the J call TRBJ2-3; D possibly corresponds to TRBD1 (6 bases). The CDR3 DNA reads as TGCGCCAGCAGCCACACAGGGCATACCACAGATACGCAGTATTTT. As protein: CASSHTGHTTDTQYF. Based on the CDR3 plus reference TRBV5-1 and TRBJ2-3, the full variable domain is KAGVTQTPRYLIKTRGQQVTLSCSPISGHRSVSWYQQTPGQGLQFLFEYFSETQRNKGNFPGRFSGRQFSNSRSEMNVSTLELGDSALYLCASSHTGHTTDTQYFGPGTRLTVL.